The table lists the clone carrying this TCR beta chain with a few counts. The data stem from a study of human T cells and chemical hapten exposure. Using its own MiXCR run on the RACE reads, TCRdb lists one record per CDR3 protein. The sample includes about 160,000 distinct CDR3 sequences, about a quarter of them seen just once. Germline V gene data show CDR1 as MNHEY and CDR2 as SMNVEV (reference sequence). The germline V and J ends were trimmed by 4 bases and 1 base, with 10 bases remaining between them. The CDR3 consists of 14 residues. Regarding time point: patch test 3, about 24 weeks after DPC sensitization. Treatment reported: therapeutic diphenylcyclopropenone sensitization with weekly scalp DPC.

The specimen was whole blood, collected in connection with sensitization to the hapten diphenylcyclopropenone (DPC). The V and J genes are TRBV27 and TRBJ2-5; D could derive from TRBD1 or TRBD2 (5 bases each). This TCR derives from a young woman with alopecia areata. Some clones in this sample may be carry-over from other donors' samples. The CDR3 loop reads CASSSEGIQETQYF. In DNA form, the CDR3 reads TGTGCCAGCAGTTCAGAGGGGATCCAAGAGACCCAGTACTTC.